These 28 T cell receptor beta chains were all obtained from the same sample, sequenced in a study of PD-1 blockade in classical Hodgkin lymphoma (TCRdb year 2020). This specimen's time point label, interpreted: cycle 1 day 1 (C1D1), immediately before nivolumab initiation. Every trial patient had relapsed following autologous stem cell transplantation, and prior brentuximab vedotin exposure was what differed among cohorts A, B and C. Libraries were built with the immunoSEQ multiplex PCR assay. The clones in this table, taken by TCRdb from immuneACCESS, are in-frame only. Not every clone is retained; where verified, under half of the shortfall comes from an unresolved V gene, and the cause of the rest is unknown. Here the sample has tens of thousands of clones; approximately 85% occur a single time. 30% to 35% of the sample lies in the top ten. The source material was peripheral blood mononuclear cells (PBMCs), sampled at baseline. The receptors shown here come from a human donor with classical Hodgkin lymphoma.

This clone was detected only once. The chain joins TRBV7-2 to TRBJ1-5; possibly TRBD1 for D (5 bases). Trimming took 2 bases from V and 0 from J, leaving 14 bases between them. This CDR3 region has 17 residues. Germline V gene data show CDR1 as SGHTA and CDR2 as FQGNSA. CDR3 residues: CASSLFGGDVSNQPQHF. In nucleotides, the CDR3 is TGTGCCAGCAGCTTATTTGGGGGGGACGTTAGCAATCAGCCCCAGCATTTT.

V usage is TRBV9 and J usage is TRBJ2-2, with a weak D call TRBD2 (6 bases). V lost 4 bases to trimming and J lost 3 bases, with 13 bases between them. CDR1 and CDR2 (germline): SGDLS, YYNGEE. CDR3 length equals 15 residues. In DNA form, the CDR3 reads TGTGCCAGCAGCCCCGTGGGGGGTCACACCGGGGAGCTGTTTTTT. Its translation is CASSPVGGHTGELFF.

V usage is TRBV28 and J usage is TRBJ1-2; D is possibly TRBD1 (5 bases). The germline V and J ends were trimmed by 8 bases and 8 bases, with 18 bases remaining between them. In germline, CDR1 is MDHEN, CDR2 SYDVKM. CDR3 length equals 13 residues. As DNA, the CDR3 is TGTGCCAGCGGGGGTCGGACGGGTGAAGGCTACACCTTC. As protein: CASGGRTGEGYTF.

This clone showed up just a few times. The V and J genes are TRBV6-5 and TRBJ1-6; 7 positions agree with TRBD1. Germline lookup yields CDR1 MNHEY and CDR2 SVGAGI. J lost 10 bases, V lost 5 bases, and 8 bases had no gene match. The CDR3 runs 14 residues. CDR3 region: CASSDIGGASPLHF. CDR3 coding DNA: TGTGCCAGCAGTGACATAGGGGGCGCATCACCCCTCCACTTT.

The chain is built from TRBV7-6 and TRBJ1-4; possibly TRBD1 for D (6 bases). CDR1 is SGHVS and CDR2 is FNYEAQ in the germline V gene. The V and J ends lost 5 bases and 0 bases respectively, with 13 bases between them. The CDR3 sequence is 16 residues long. The CDR3: CASSQVSGATNEKLFF. The CDR3 nucleotides read TGTGCCAGCAGCCAGGTTTCAGGGGCAACTAATGAAAAACTGTTTTTT.

V usage is TRBV6-5 and J usage is TRBJ2-7, with D perhaps TRBD1 (5 bases). Trimming stripped 0 bases from V and 2 bases from J, with 14 bases between. Germline CDR1 and CDR2: MNHEY and SVGAGI. The CDR3 is 16 residues long. DNA of the CDR3: TGTGCCAGCAGTTACTCTTCCCGCAGGGTCGCCTACGAGCAGTACTTC. The encoded protein is CASSYSSRRVAYEQYF.

The chain joins TRBV5-6 to TRBJ1-4; 9 positions match TRBD1. CDR1 SGHDT and CDR2 YYEEEE come from the germline V gene. The CDR3 spans 15 residues. V gave up 0 bases and J gave up 10 bases; unmatched junction bases: 7. The chain's CDR3 is CASSLVGQGSVKLFF. The CDR3 coding sequence is TGTGCCAGCAGCTTGGTGGGACAGGGATCTGTAAAACTGTTTTTT.

In the case of this clone: The identical CDR3 is also encoded by other nucleotide sequences in the sample. V usage is TRBV5-1 and J usage is TRBJ1-4; TRBD1 is a possible D gene (6 bases). The CDR3 loop spans 16 amino acids. Trimming pared 4 bases from V and 0 bases from J, leaving 13 bases between. Germline CDR1 SGHRS, CDR2 YFSETQ. CDR3: CASSRGSTATNEKLFF. The CDR3 DNA reads TGCGCCAGCAGCAGGGGGTCGACGGCAACTAATGAAAAACTGTTTTTT. Supplemented by reference TRBV5-1 and TRBJ1-4, the full variable domain reads KAGVTQTPRYLIKTRGQQVTLSCSPISGHRSVSWYQQTPGQGLQFLFEYFSETQRNKGNFPGRFSGRQFSNSRSEMNVSTLELGDSALYLCASSRGSTATNEKLFFGSGTQLSVL.

The V and J genes are TRBV5-1 and TRBJ2-6, with D possibly matching TRBD1 (6 bases). This CDR3 comprises 18 residues. V was clipped by 7 bases and J by 2 bases, with 22 bases between them. CDR1 and CDR2 from the germline V gene are SGHRS and YFSETQ. The CDR3 loop reads CASGGDTGFATGANVLTF. CDR3 DNA sequence: TGCGCCAGCGGAGGAGATACAGGGTTCGCGACTGGGGCCAACGTCCTGACTTTC.

The rearrangement joins TRBV11-2 to TRBJ1-1, with 8 bases aligning to TRBD1. Trimming at V came to 5 bases and at J to 4 bases, leaving 9 bases not matched to a gene. CDR3 length equals 15 residues. Germline CDR1 SGHAT, CDR2 FQNNGV. CDR3 in amino acids: CASSRQGAWGTEAFF. Written as DNA, the CDR3 is TGTGCCAGCAGCCGTCAGGGGGCATGGGGCACTGAAGCTTTCTTT.

This clone has only one observation. The V call is TRBV6-1, the J call TRBJ1-5, with 8 nucleotides matching TRBD1. The CDR3 is 18 residues long. The germline gives CDR1 MNHNS, CDR2 SASEGT. Trimming cost V 3 bases and J 0 bases; bases outside gene matches: 10. CDR3 protein: CASSDNPGQASSNQPQHF. In DNA, the CDR3 is TGTGCCAGCAGTGACAATCCGGGACAGGCATCTAGCAATCAGCCCCAGCATTTT.

This chain joins TRBV4-2 and TRBJ1-1, with D maybe TRBD1 (6 bases). The CDR3 is made up of 16 amino acids. The germline V gene encodes CDR1 LGHNA and CDR2 YNFKEQ. With 4 bases removed from V and 4 bases from J, the gap between germline ends came to 19 bases. CDR3 nucleotide sequence: TGTGCCAGCAGCCCCGGCCTGGGCAGGGGTGGCACTGAAGCTTTCTTT. Protein product: CASSPGLGRGGTEAFF.

The chain links TRBV7-9 to TRBJ1-6, with 8 bases fitting TRBD1. Germline lookup yields CDR1 SEHNR and CDR2 FQNEAQ (reference sequence). The CDR3 has 14 residues. Trimming took 5 bases from V and 4 from J; bases not matched to a gene: 1. Written as DNA, the CDR3 is TGTGCCAGCAGCGGGACAGGTTATAATTCACCCCTCCACTTT. Amino acids: CASSGTGYNSPLHF.

The chain recombines TRBV2 with TRBJ2-5, with D perhaps matching TRBD2 (5 bases). Germline V gene sequence: CDR1 SNHLY, CDR2 FYNNEI. The V end lost 7 bases, the J end lost 4 bases, and 13 bases lay between the germline ends. The CDR3 contains 13 residues. CDR3 sequence: CASKELALETQYF. In DNA form, the CDR3 reads TGTGCCAGCAAAGAATTAGCGTTAGAGACCCAGTACTTC.

The chain recombines TRBV19 with TRBJ1-2, with D possibly TRBD1 on 6 matching bases. CDR1 and CDR2 from the germline V gene are LNHDA and SQIVND (reference sequence). The CDR3 contains 12 residues. The V gene lost 3 bases and the J gene lost 8 bases, with 10 bases spanning the gap. The CDR3 sequence is CASSMGTRGYTF. CDR3 nucleotides: TGTGCCAGTAGTATGGGGACAAGAGGCTACACCTTC.

CDR3 amino acids: CASSPATVAETQYF. For the CDR3, the DNA is TGTGCCAGCAGTCCAGCTACGGTTGCCGAGACCCAGTACTTC. The chain combines TRBV9 with TRBJ2-5; D is uncertain. Germline V CDR1 and CDR2: SGDLS, YYNGEE. CDR3 size: 14 residues. Trimming took off 5 bases at V and 5 bases at J, with 16 bases between the two ends.

The CDR3 reads CASSPLPGLRPSYEQYF. The CDR3 DNA follows: TGTGCCAGCAGCCCACTCCCCGGCCTTAGACCCTCCTACGAGCAGTACTTC. V and J are TRBV21-1 and TRBJ2-7. TRBV21-1 is given as a pseudogene. This CDR3 spans 17 amino acids.

In its sample, this clone was seen a few times. The chain recombines TRBV7-2 with TRBJ2-1; tentatively, D is TRBD2 (6 bases). The length of the CDR3 is 16 residues. CDR1 and CDR2 (germline): SGHTA, FQGNSA. V was clipped by 1 base and J by 6 bases, with 16 bases between them. The DNA for the CDR3 is TGTGCCAGCAGCTTAGTGGCGGGGTTGGAGGGCAATGAGCAGTTCTTC. It yields the protein CASSLVAGLEGNEQFF.

The chain couples TRBV11-3 to TRBJ2-4, with D hard to call. Per the germline V gene, CDR1 is SGHNT and CDR2 is YENEEA. The CDR3 is 14 amino acids. Trimming stripped 1 base from V and 9 bases from J, with 13 bases between. The CDR3 DNA is TGTGCCAGCAGCTTAGTGGGCGCGGTGAGCATTCAGTACTTC. It encodes CASSLVGAVSIQYF. Full variable domain (outside the CDR3, taken from reference TRBV11-3 and TRBJ2-4): EAGVVQSPRYKIIEKKQPVAFWCNPISGHNTLYWYLQNLGQGPELLIRYENEEAVDDSQLPKDRFSAERLKGVDSTLKIQPAELGDSAVYLCASSLVGAVSIQYFGAGTRLSVL.

The chain couples TRBV25-1 to TRBJ1-2, with TRBD1 matching over 7 bases. From germline, CDR1 is MGHDK and CDR2 SYGVNS. The junction had 11 bases not matched to a gene; V was cut back by 2 bases and J by 2 bases. The CDR3 has 17 residues. Here the CDR3 reads CASSEAIRDSSNYGYTF. In DNA, the CDR3 is TGTGCCAGCAGTGAAGCCATCCGGGACAGTTCGAACTATGGCTACACCTTC.

This chain joins TRBV7-6 and TRBJ1-5; a possible D gene is TRBD1 (5 bases). V lost 5 bases and J lost 6, with 20 bases in between. The CDR3 is 16 residues long. Germline-derived CDR1 and CDR2 are SGHVS and FNYEAQ. The CDR3 DNA is TGTGCCAGCAGCGAGGCTGGGGGTAAGGTATCTCAGCCCCAGCATTTT. Its protein is CASSEAGGKVSQPQHF.

In DNA form, the CDR3 reads TGCAGCGTTGAAGCGGGATATAGCGGGAGCACAGATACGCAGTATTTT. This gives the protein CSVEAGYSGSTDTQYF. The chain is built from TRBV29-1 and TRBJ2-3, with 7 bases matching TRBD2. The germline V gene encodes CDR1 SQVTM and CDR2 ANQGSEA. This CDR3 comprises 16 residues. V lost 1 base and J lost 0; bases outside the gene matches: 7.

V usage is TRBV14 and J usage is TRBJ2-7; maybe TRBD1 (5 bases). This CDR3 is 17 amino acids long. Germline CDR1 is SGHDN and CDR2 is FVKESK. Trimming took off 2 bases at V and 0 bases at J, with 17 bases between the two ends. The CDR3 DNA reads TGTGCCAGCAGCCAAAAATTAGACAGAAGGTACTCCTACGAGCAGTACTTC. Amino acid sequence: CASSQKLDRRYSYEQYF.

The rearrangement joins TRBV5-1 to TRBJ1-6; no firm D call. CDR1 is SGHRS and CDR2 is YFSETQ in the germline V gene. The CDR3 runs to 16 residues. Trimming pared 3 bases from V and 0 bases from J, leaving 10 bases between. CDR3 in amino acids: CASSYGWSSYNSPLHF. The DNA of the CDR3 is TGCGCCAGCAGCTACGGGTGGAGCTCCTATAATTCACCCCTCCACTTT.

The chain joins TRBV19 to TRBJ1-2, with a weak D call TRBD1 (5 bases). The CDR3 totals 12 residues. V lost 7 bases and J 6 bases, leaving 12 bases between the germline ends. In germline, CDR1 is LNHDA, CDR2 SQIVND (reference sequence). The CDR3 sequence: CASMAGWDGYTF. The CDR3 DNA sequence: TGTGCCAGTATGGCAGGGTGGGATGGCTACACCTTC.

The V call is TRBV6-5, the J call TRBJ1-6; 9 bases map to TRBD1. The V gene end was trimmed by 2 bases and the J gene end by 9 bases; junction bases not matched to a gene: 5. This CDR3 is built from 15 residues. Per germline, CDR1 MNHEY and CDR2 SVGAGI. CDR3 bases: TGTGCCAGCAGTTACGGGGACAGGGTGGGTTCACCCCTCCACTTT. Its translation is CASSYGDRVGSPLHF.

The chain joins TRBV6-1 to TRBJ2-2; TRBD1 might be the D (5 bases). The CDR3 spans 15 residues. The germline gives CDR1 MNHNS, CDR2 SASEGT. V was clipped by 10 bases and J by 0 bases, with 15 bases between them. CDR3 nucleotide sequence: TGTGCCACCCTCCCCAAGACAGCGAACACCGGGGAGCTGTTTTTT. Its protein product is CATLPKTANTGELFF.

This chain connects TRBV6-6 to TRBJ1-5; the D gene is possibly TRBD1 (5 bases). CDR1 is MNHNY and CDR2 is SVGAGI in the germline V gene (reference sequence). Trimming pared 2 bases from V and 1 base from J, leaving 6 bases between. This CDR3 has 14 residues. The CDR3 region has the DNA TGTGCCAGCAGTTACGGGGCCAGCAATCAGCCCCAGCATTTT. Its translation is CASSYGASNQPQHF.